The 24 T cell receptor beta chains below come from one sample, sequenced in a study of cytomegalovirus exposure and HLA in healthy donors. 13 Jbeta primers and 60 Vbeta primers were used for the PCR. Profiling relied on immunoSEQ multiplex PCR, and the TCRdb table lists in-frame clones only, not all of them. The sample has 90,000 to 120,000 clones; more than 70% are singletons. The sequencing input was PBMCs. These TCRs come from a man younger than 45 in good health and CMV-seronegative.

V gene TRBV19 combines with J gene TRBJ2-1, with 8 bases aligning to TRBD2. The ends lost 6 bases at V and 0 bases at J; junction bases unmatched: 4. Germline CDR1 LNHDA, CDR2 SQIVND (reference sequence). The CDR3 runs to 15 residues. CDR3 sequence reads: CASRGAGASYNEQFF. The CDR3 coding sequence is TGTGCCAGTAGGGGAGCGGGGGCCTCCTACAATGAGCAGTTCTTC. Combining the CDR3 with reference TRBV19 and TRBJ2-1 gives the whole variable domain DGGITQSPKYLFRKEGQNVTLSCEQNLNHDAMYWYRQDPGQGLRLIYYSQIVNDFQKGDIAEGYSVSREKKESFPLTVTSAQKNPTAFYLCASRGAGASYNEQFFGPGTRLTVL.

The CDR3 DNA is TGTGCCAGTAGTTCTAGCGGGCCGAACACCGGGGAGCTGTTTTTT. Protein product: CASSSSGPNTGELFF. The chain joins TRBV19 to TRBJ2-2, with 8 bases lining up with TRBD2. Germline values: CDR1 LNHDA, CDR2 SQIVND (reference sequence). The CDR3 extends over 15 amino acids. The trim removed 5 bases at V and 0 bases at J, leaving 2 bases unmatched.

The chain joins TRBV7-8 to TRBJ2-5; a possible D gene is TRBD2 (5 bases). CDR1 SGHVS and CDR2 FQNEAQ come from the germline V gene. The CDR3 totals 15 residues. V was pared by 6 bases and J by 2 bases, with 16 bases between. This chain's CDR3 is CASRISVGVQETQYF. The CDR3 nucleotides are TGTGCCAGCAGAATCAGTGTCGGGGTTCAAGAGACCCAGTACTTC.

This clone was seen once. The CDR3, as DNA: TGCGCCAGCAGCTTGGGGCGGACAGGGTGGCAAGAGACCCAGTACTTC. Translated, it gives CASSLGRTGWQETQYF. The chain links TRBV5-1 to TRBJ2-5; TRBD1 matches 8 bases. Trimming removed 0 bases from V and 2 bases from J; junction bases left unmatched: 6. The CDR3 length is 16 residues. Germline V gene lookup returns CDR1 SGHRS and CDR2 YFSETQ.

The chain joins TRBV28 to TRBJ2-7, with 9 bases lining up with TRBD1. The germline gives CDR1 MDHEN, CDR2 SYDVKM. With 2 bases clipped from V and 4 bases from J, the junction kept 6 bases outside the gene matches. This CDR3 has 15 amino acids. The CDR3 DNA is TGTGCCAGCAGTTTAATCGGGACAGGGCGGTACGAGCAGTACTTC. It is translated as CASSLIGTGRYEQYF.

As to this clone: Distinct nucleotide sequences in the sample also encode this CDR3. The chain links TRBV5-1 to TRBJ2-6; D possibly corresponds to TRBD1 (5 bases). Trimming cost V 0 bases and J 1 base, with 5 bases left between them. Germline assignment: CDR1 SGHRS and CDR2 YFSETQ. This CDR3 has 15 residues. The CDR3 coding sequence is TGCGCCAGCAGCTTGGCAGGGTCTGGGGCCAACGTCCTGACTTTC. It yields the protein CASSLAGSGANVLTF.

Only a few counts were recorded for this clone. The V call is TRBV5-1, the J call TRBJ2-3; D is perhaps TRBD1 (6 bases). CDR3 length equals 13 residues. V lost 3 bases to trimming and J lost 10 bases, with 15 bases between them. Germline CDR1 and CDR2: SGHRS and YFSETQ. The CDR3 spells CASSSLQGQAQYF. CDR3 DNA sequence: TGCGCCAGCAGCTCCTTACAGGGCCAGGCGCAGTATTTT.

The gene calls are TRBV11-2 and TRBJ1-5; 7 bases align to TRBD1. The CDR3 covers 19 residues. With V trimmed by 5 bases and J by 1 base, 17 bases remained unmatched. CDR1 SGHAT and CDR2 FQNNGV come from the germline V gene. CDR3 bases: TGTGCCAGCAGCCATCTTGCCACAGGGGACGGCGTGAGCAATCAGCCCCAGCATTTT. It translates to CASSHLATGDGVSNQPQHF. Using reference TRBV11-2 and TRBJ1-5 for the parts outside the CDR3, the full variable domain is EAGVAQSPRYKIIEKRQSVAFWCNPISGHATLYWYQQILGQGPKLLIQFQNNGVVDDSQLPKDRFSAERLKGVDSTLKIQPAKLEDSAVYLCASSHLATGDGVSNQPQHFGDGTRLSIL.

The chain has TRBV19 and TRBJ1-3; no clear D. Trimming pared 5 bases from V and 4 bases from J, leaving 18 bases between. The CDR3 runs 16 residues. Per germline, CDR1 LNHDA and CDR2 SQIVND (reference sequence). As DNA, the CDR3 is TGTGCCAGTAGTCCGCGGTCCACACCTCGGGGAAACACCATATATTTT. This sequence encodes CASSPRSTPRGNTIYF.

The chain recombines TRBV6-5 with TRBJ2-5, with a weak D call TRBD2 (5 bases). The J call may be wrong; the DNA end is better matched by TRBJ2-7. The length of the CDR3 is 14 residues. CDR1 and CDR2 from the germline V gene are MNHEY and SVGAGI. CDR3 DNA: TGTGCCAGCAGTTATCGGCTAGCTGCGGACGAGCAGTACTTC. Translation gives CASSYRLAADEQYF.

This clone has only a few counts. This chain connects TRBV5-1 to TRBJ1-2, with 12 bases identical to TRBD1. This CDR3 comprises 16 residues. J lost 6 bases, V lost 0 bases, and 6 bases had no gene match. Germline assignment: CDR1 SGHRS and CDR2 YFSETQ. The CDR3 nucleotides read TGCGCCAGCAGCTTGGCCCTGGGACAGGGGGCTGATGGCTACACCTTC. Amino acid sequence: CASSLALGQGADGYTF.

This clone showed up just a few times. This chain joins TRBV6-5 and TRBJ1-1; D is uncertain. Trimming took off 2 bases at V and 4 bases at J, with 11 bases between the two ends. The CDR3 is made up of 14 amino acids. CDR1 MNHEY and CDR2 SVGAGI come from the germline V gene. In nucleotides, the CDR3 is TGTGCCAGCAGTTACGTGGGCGGGAGCACTGAAGCTTTCTTT. It specifies CASSYVGGSTEAFF.

The chain links TRBV6-5 to TRBJ1-2, with D possibly matching TRBD1 (6 bases). V lost 6 bases and J 4 bases, leaving 18 bases between the germline ends. Looked up from germline, CDR1 is MNHEY and CDR2 is SVGAGI. The CDR3 extends over 15 amino acids. The CDR3 bases are TGTGCCAGCAGACCACATCGGGGGGCGTTCTATGGCTACACCTTC. Residues: CASRPHRGAFYGYTF.

V and J are TRBV2 and TRBJ2-5, with 11 bases that match TRBD2. The CDR3 consists of 14 residues. The junction had 2 bases not matched to a gene; V was cut back by 5 bases and J by 3 bases. The germline V gene has CDR1 SNHLY and CDR2 FYNNEI. The CDR3 DNA reads as TGTGCCAGCAGTACTAGCGGGAGCGAAGAGACCCAGTACTTC. Translation gives CASSTSGSEETQYF.

This clone was picked up one time. CDR3 nucleotides: TGTGCCAGCAGCAGAGGACAGGGAGGAACACAAAGGTACGAGCAGTACTTC. Its translation is CASSRGQGGTQRYEQYF. The rearrangement links TRBV9 to TRBJ2-7; TRBD1 agrees at 8 bases. Looked up from germline, CDR1 is SGDLS and CDR2 is YYNGEE. The CDR3 is made up of 17 amino acids. After removal of 4 bases from V and 4 bases from J, the junction contained 16 bases not matched to a gene. The variable domain in full, completed from reference TRBV9 and TRBJ2-7, reads DSGVTQTPKHLITATGQRVTLRCSPRSGDLSVYWYQQSLDQGLQFLIQYYNGEERAKGNILERFSAQQFPDLHSELNLSSLELGDSALYFCASSRGQGGTQRYEQYFGPGTRLTVT.

V is TRBV27 and J is TRBJ1-5; D gene unclear. The CDR3 length is 13 residues. V lost 5 bases and J 5 bases, leaving 10 bases between the germline ends. Per the germline V gene, CDR1 is MNHEY and CDR2 is SMNVEV (reference sequence). The CDR3, as DNA: TGTGCCAGCAGTCCCTGGGAGGATCAGCCCCAGCATTTT. As protein: CASSPWEDQPQHF.

The V call is TRBV7-9, the J call TRBJ1-2; no firm D call. Trimming cost V 6 bases and J 5 bases, with 16 bases left between them. This CDR3 spans 14 amino acids. From germline, CDR1 is SEHNR and CDR2 FQNEAQ (reference sequence). DNA for the CDR3: TGTGCCAGCAGATCTGCGGTGGGTTTATATGGCTACACCTTC. Translated: CASRSAVGLYGYTF.

The V gene is TRBV11-2, the J gene TRBJ2-7, with a possible D match to TRBD1 (6 bases). CDR3 length: 18 amino acids. V was cut by 6 bases and J by 2 bases, with 26 bases left in between. The germline V gene has CDR1 SGHAT and CDR2 FQNNGV. The CDR3 region is CASRGTGSPGSLAYEQYF. The CDR3 DNA reads TGTGCCAGCAGGGGCACAGGGTCCCCAGGGTCTCTCGCCTACGAGCAGTACTTC.

The table lists this clone with a few counts. This chain links TRBV10-3 with TRBJ1-1, with a weak D call TRBD1 (6 bases). This CDR3 is 16 amino acids long. The germline V gene encodes CDR1 ENHRY and CDR2 SYGVKD. Trimming took 4 bases from V and 2 from J, leaving 17 bases between them. This chain's CDR3 is CAISAGVEKRNTEAFF. The CDR3 region has the DNA TGTGCCATCAGTGCAGGGGTCGAGAAGCGTAACACTGAAGCTTTCTTT.

The chain joins TRBV10-3 to TRBJ2-2, with TRBD2 matching over 12 bases. Germline-derived CDR1 and CDR2 are ENHRY and SYGVKD. The CDR3 extends over 17 amino acids. V lost 4 bases and J lost 2; bases outside the gene matches: 5. CDR3 coding DNA: TGTGCCATCAGTGGGGCTAGCGGGGGGGTAAACACCGGGGAGCTGTTTTTT. Encoded protein: CAISGASGGVNTGELFF.

This chain connects TRBV7-3 to TRBJ2-2; D may be TRBD2 (6 bases). The CDR3 length is 13 residues. The V and J ends lost 4 bases and 8 bases respectively, with 11 bases between them. The V gene's germline CDR1 is SGHTA and CDR2 FQGTGA. The CDR3 bases are TGTGCCAGCAGCTCGGGACTCCCAGGGGAGCTGTTTTTT. The encoded protein is CASSSGLPGELFF.

This chain connects TRBV19 to TRBJ2-7; 7 positions match TRBD1. Germline assignment: CDR1 LNHDA and CDR2 SQIVND (reference sequence). CDR3 size: 17 residues. The ends lost 6 bases at V and 1 base at J; junction bases unmatched: 15. The CDR3 nucleotides read TGTGCCAGTAGCCTTTTTTATACAGGGGACGTTTCCTACGAGCAGTACTTC. It translates to CASSLFYTGDVSYEQYF.

The sample holds a few counts of this clone. The chain recombines TRBV2 with TRBJ2-1, with a weak D call TRBD2 (5 bases). This CDR3 has 13 amino acids. The germline CDR1 and CDR2 sequences are SNHLY and FYNNEI. The germline V and J ends were trimmed by 4 bases and 4 bases, with 8 bases remaining between them. CDR3 DNA: TGTGCCAGCAGTGGGGCGGGTTACAATGAGCAGTTCTTC. Translated, it gives CASSGAGYNEQFF.

This clone showed up just once. The same CDR3 is also encoded by other DNA sequences in this sample. The chain carries TRBV7-9 and TRBJ2-3, with 8 bases fitting TRBD1. The ends lost 1 base at V and 5 bases at J; junction bases unmatched: 5. The CDR3 length is 15 residues. CDR1 and CDR2 from the germline V gene are SEHNR and FQNEAQ (reference sequence). The CDR3: CASSLDQGAGDTQYF. Written as DNA, the CDR3 is TGTGCCAGCAGCTTAGACCAGGGGGCTGGAGATACGCAGTATTTT.